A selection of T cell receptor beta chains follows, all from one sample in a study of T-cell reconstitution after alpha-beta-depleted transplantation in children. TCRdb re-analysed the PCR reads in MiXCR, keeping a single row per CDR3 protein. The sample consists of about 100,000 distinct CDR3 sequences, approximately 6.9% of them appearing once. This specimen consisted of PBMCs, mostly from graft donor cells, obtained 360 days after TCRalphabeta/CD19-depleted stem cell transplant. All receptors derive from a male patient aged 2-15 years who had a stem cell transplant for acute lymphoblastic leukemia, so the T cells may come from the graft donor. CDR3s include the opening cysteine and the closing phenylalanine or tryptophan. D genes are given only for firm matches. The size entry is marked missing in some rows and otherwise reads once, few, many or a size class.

cdr3_nt: TGTGCCAGCAGCCCCGAAAAGATCCTGTACCAAGAGACCCAGTACTTC; cdr3_aa: CASSPEKILYQETQYF; clone_size: -; v_call: TRBV7-9; j_call: TRBJ2-5; d_call: -
cdr3_nt: TGTGCCAGCACCTATGGGTCCGGGGAGCTGTTTTTT; cdr3_aa: CASTYGSGELFF; clone_size: many; v_call: TRBV7-9; j_call: TRBJ2-2; d_call: -
cdr3_nt: TGTGCCAGCTGGGGATGGGCCTACGAGCAGTACTTC; cdr3_aa: CASWGWAYEQYF; clone_size: -; v_call: TRBV6-6; j_call: TRBJ2-7; d_call: -
cdr3_nt: TGTGCCAGCAGTCCATGGGACAGGGAAGAACAGCCCCAGCATTTT; cdr3_aa: CASSPWDREEQPQHF; clone_size: many; v_call: TRBV28; j_call: TRBJ1-5; d_call: TRBD1
cdr3_nt: TGTGCCAGCAGCGCTCTAAACAATGAGCAGTTCTTC; cdr3_aa: CASSALNNEQFF; clone_size: many; v_call: TRBV9; j_call: TRBJ2-1; d_call: -
cdr3_nt: TGCAGTGCTAGAGGACAGGGCCGTTACGAGCAGTACTTC; cdr3_aa: CSARGQGRYEQYF; clone_size: -; v_call: TRBV20-1; j_call: TRBJ2-7; d_call: TRBD1
cdr3_nt: TGTGCCAGCAGCTTAGAAAGGGGTCACGAGCAGTACTTC; cdr3_aa: CASSLERGHEQYF; clone_size: many; v_call: TRBV7-8; j_call: TRBJ2-7; d_call: -
cdr3_nt: TGTGCCAGCAGTCCCGGAGCGGGAGGGCCTTTAGCGGCCAAAAACATTCAGTACTTC; cdr3_aa: CASSPGAGGPLAAKNIQYF; clone_size: few; v_call: TRBV27; j_call: TRBJ2-4; d_call: TRBD2
cdr3_nt: TGCAGTGCTTCCAAACCCGCTACTAGCGGGATTGACGAGCAGTACTTC; cdr3_aa: CSASKPATSGIDEQYF; clone_size: many; v_call: TRBV20-1; j_call: TRBJ2-7; d_call: TRBD2
cdr3_nt: TGCAGTGCTAGAGATCGGGCGGGGTCCACAGATACGCAGTATTTT; cdr3_aa: CSARDRAGSTDTQYF; clone_size: few; v_call: TRBV20-1; j_call: TRBJ2-3; d_call: -
cdr3_nt: TGTGCCAGCAGTTTAGGGCAGACCTACGAGCAGTACTTC; cdr3_aa: CASSLGQTYEQYF; clone_size: many; v_call: TRBV12-3/TRBV12-4; j_call: TRBJ2-7; d_call: -
cdr3_nt: TGTGCCAGCAGGGAGACAGGGGAAGGGGTCACAGATACGCAGTATTTT; cdr3_aa: CASRETGEGVTDTQYF; clone_size: -; v_call: TRBV5-6; j_call: TRBJ2-3; d_call: TRBD1
cdr3_nt: TGTGCCAGCAGTATCTGGGGCGCGAGCTCCTACGAGCAGTACTTC; cdr3_aa: CASSIWGASSYEQYF; clone_size: many; v_call: TRBV7-6; j_call: TRBJ2-7; d_call: -
cdr3_nt: TGTGCCAGCAGTGTGGTAGCGGGAGTAGCCGAGACCCAGTACTTC; cdr3_aa: CASSVVAGVAETQYF; clone_size: -; v_call: TRBV6-1; j_call: TRBJ2-5; d_call: TRBD2
cdr3_nt: TGTGCCAGCTCACCACCGGGGACACCCGAGCAGTACTTC; cdr3_aa: CASSPPGTPEQYF; clone_size: -; v_call: TRBV18; j_call: TRBJ2-7; d_call: -
cdr3_nt: TGTGCCTGGAGTGGTTCCACCGGGGAGCTGTTTTTT; cdr3_aa: CAWSGSTGELFF; clone_size: -; v_call: TRBV30; j_call: TRBJ2-2; d_call: -
cdr3_nt: TGCAGCGTTGAAGGTGTAAAACAGGGCCGCACAGATACGCAGTATTTT; cdr3_aa: CSVEGVKQGRTDTQYF; clone_size: few; v_call: TRBV29-1; j_call: TRBJ2-3; d_call: -
cdr3_nt: TGTGCCAGCAGTCCACCGGGACCTAATGAAAAACTGTTTTTT; cdr3_aa: CASSPPGPNEKLFF; clone_size: -; v_call: TRBV7-6; j_call: TRBJ1-4; d_call: -
cdr3_nt: TGTGCCAGTAGTATAATGGGGCCATCCTACGAGCAGTACTTC; cdr3_aa: CASSIMGPSYEQYF; clone_size: -; v_call: TRBV19; j_call: TRBJ2-7; d_call: -
cdr3_nt: TGCGCCAGCAGTGACATTGGAGGGGCCCCACCTTACAATGAGCAGTTCTTC; cdr3_aa: CASSDIGGAPPYNEQFF; clone_size: few; v_call: TRBV10-2; j_call: TRBJ2-1; d_call: -
cdr3_nt: TGTGCCAGCAGAGAAGACAGCCCCTACGAGCAGTACTTC; cdr3_aa: CASREDSPYEQYF; clone_size: few; v_call: TRBV6-2/TRBV6-3; j_call: TRBJ2-7; d_call: -
cdr3_nt: TGTGCCAGCAGGGGGGGGGGACTACCAATTGGGACCCAGTACTTC; cdr3_aa: CASRGGGLPIGTQYF; clone_size: -; v_call: TRBV27; j_call: TRBJ2-5; d_call: TRBD2
cdr3_nt: TGTGCCAGCAGTTACTCCAGTAACTATGGCTACACCTTC; cdr3_aa: CASSYSSNYGYTF; clone_size: many; v_call: TRBV7-2; j_call: TRBJ1-2; d_call: -
cdr3_nt: TGTGCCAGCAGTTTAGCGTGGACCGCTCACAATCAGCCCCAGCATTTT; cdr3_aa: CASSLAWTAHNQPQHF; clone_size: few; v_call: TRBV12-3/TRBV12-4; j_call: TRBJ1-5; d_call: -
cdr3_nt: TGTGCCAGCAGTGCTAGCGGGGTGAGCACAGATACGCAGTATTTT; cdr3_aa: CASSASGVSTDTQYF; clone_size: many; v_call: TRBV2; j_call: TRBJ2-3; d_call: TRBD2
cdr3_nt: TGTGCCAGCAGCGTAGGGGCGCCCGGGGACGAGCAGTACTTC; cdr3_aa: CASSVGAPGDEQYF; clone_size: few; v_call: TRBV9; j_call: TRBJ2-7; d_call: -
cdr3_nt: TGCGCCAGCAGCTTACAGGTTAATGAGCAGTTCTTC; cdr3_aa: CASSLQVNEQFF; clone_size: many; v_call: TRBV5-1; j_call: TRBJ2-1; d_call: -
cdr3_nt: TGTGCCAGCACCCTATACAATGAGCAGTTCTTC; cdr3_aa: CASTLYNEQFF; clone_size: many; v_call: TRBV7-8; j_call: TRBJ2-1; d_call: -
cdr3_nt: TGTGCCAGCAGCCCCCGTACAGGCGGTGAAAAACTGTTTTTT; cdr3_aa: CASSPRTGGEKLFF; clone_size: few; v_call: TRBV7-9; j_call: TRBJ1-4; d_call: -
cdr3_nt: TGTGCCAGCAGTTTGGGCCTCAGGGGGACTGAAGCTTTCTTT; cdr3_aa: CASSLGLRGTEAFF; clone_size: many; v_call: TRBV28; j_call: TRBJ1-1; d_call: TRBD1
cdr3_nt: TGTGCCAGCAGCCAGGGCCGGGGGGCGTATGGCTACACCTTC; cdr3_aa: CASSQGRGAYGYTF; clone_size: -; v_call: TRBV7-2; j_call: TRBJ1-2; d_call: -
cdr3_nt: TGTGCCAGCAGTCAGACAGGGAAACAGACCCAGTACTTC; cdr3_aa: CASSQTGKQTQYF; clone_size: many; v_call: TRBV2; j_call: TRBJ2-5; d_call: TRBD1
cdr3_nt: TGTGCCAGCAGTGAAGTAGGGTTTAACTATGGCTACACCTTC; cdr3_aa: CASSEVGFNYGYTF; clone_size: many; v_call: TRBV2; j_call: TRBJ1-2; d_call: -
cdr3_nt: TGTGCCAGCAGCAAAGAAGGGGAAGAGACCCAGTACTTC; cdr3_aa: CASSKEGEETQYF; clone_size: many; v_call: TRBV21-1; j_call: TRBJ2-5; d_call: -
cdr3_nt: TGTGCCAGCAGCTGGGGGGTCCATGAGCAGTTCTTC; cdr3_aa: CASSWGVHEQFF; clone_size: many; v_call: TRBV7-8; j_call: TRBJ2-1; d_call: -
cdr3_nt: TGCGCCAGCAGGGGCTGGACAGGGCCATCCTACGAGCAGTACTTC; cdr3_aa: CASRGWTGPSYEQYF; clone_size: -; v_call: TRBV5-1; j_call: TRBJ2-7; d_call: TRBD1
cdr3_nt: TGTGCCAGCAGGGTAGGGACTTTTAAGACCCAGTACTTC; cdr3_aa: CASRVGTFKTQYF; clone_size: few; v_call: TRBV28; j_call: TRBJ2-5; d_call: -
cdr3_nt: TGTGCCAGCAGCCCTAGCCCGGACAGGGGGACTCGGAATGAAAAACTGTTTTTT; cdr3_aa: CASSPSPDRGTRNEKLFF; clone_size: few; v_call: TRBV11-1; j_call: TRBJ1-4; d_call: TRBD1
cdr3_nt: TGCGCCAGCAGCCAAGATCTCTATAATTCGAACACCGGGGAGCTGTTTTTT; cdr3_aa: CASSQDLYNSNTGELFF; clone_size: many; v_call: TRBV4-3; j_call: TRBJ2-2; d_call: -